This entry features one T cell receptor beta chain sequence. Deletions cut 0 bases from V and 4 bases from J, with 9 bases between. The germline gives CDR1 LGHNA, CDR2 YNFKEQ. The CDR3 sequence is 14 residues long. The sample is drawn from a study of blood T cell repertoires in COVID-19. Original methodology: From reference gene primer amplification, estimates of nucleated cell counts were derived. Repertoires were generated with immunoSEQ multiplex PCR, while TCRdb's copy carries only in-frame clones and drops some. The V and J calls and clone size are taken from that table; D and trimming were inferred from the DNA. The sample consists of roughly 150,000 clones, 60% to 80% of them appearing once.

Material for sequencing was peripheral blood. V usage is TRBV4-2 and J usage is TRBJ2-5, with D tentatively TRBD2 (5 bases). The clonotype was recovered from a middle-aged man with active or convalescent COVID-19. The CDR3 is CASSQDWGAETQYF. CDR3 bases: TGTGCCAGCAGCCAAGATTGGGGAGCAGAGACCCAGTACTTC.